A single TCR beta chain is shown here with its context. Its antigen is undetermined. The primer mix had 60 Vbeta and 13 Jbeta primers. TCRdb keeps only in-frame clones here, not all; method: immunoSEQ multiplex PCR. The sample includes about 43,000 clones, 70% to 80% seen only once; the top ten take 1.4%. The sample is drawn from a study of cytomegalovirus exposure and HLA in healthy donors. As for the study in general: Previous work identified roughly 110 million unique TCR beta sequences from around 200 million T cells.

Study results and caveats: Some TCR beta chains (roughly 160 of them) were listed as cytomegalovirus-associated.

CDR3 length: 13 residues. CDR1 is SQVTM and CDR2 is ANQGSEA in the germline V gene. Trimming removed 5 bases from V and 3 bases from J; junction bases left unmatched: 5. The sequence derives from a man aged 25-45 years in good health and CMV-seronegative. The sample was PBMCs. The chain is built from TRBV29-1 and TRBJ2-7, with 9 bases aligning to TRBD2. The CDR3 DNA reads as TGCAGCGTTCCGGGACTAGCAGACTACGAGCAGTACTTC. Translating it yields CSVPGLADYEQYF.